This T cell receptor beta chain was found in a study of blood T cell repertoires in COVID-19. Study in general: Sample material is recorded as cDNA or gDNA derived from T cells, B-cell-depleted T cells, or PBMCs.

The CDR3 is 13 amino acids. The germline CDR1 and CDR2 sequences are SEHNR and FQNEAQ (reference sequence). The V end was cut by 4 bases, the J end by 8 bases, with 14 bases between. Authors' methods: Amplification with reference gene primers provided the estimates of nucleated cell counts. Some clones are missing from TCRdb's copy, which holds only in-frame ones; the method was immunoSEQ multiplex PCR. Clonal size and the V and J genes are those of that table, whereas D and trimming came from the DNA. The data show about 140,000 clones, with approximately 80% seen just once and about 1.9% held by the top ten.

Source material: peripheral blood. This TCR derives from a woman aged 55-69 years with acute or convalescent COVID-19. This sequence joins TRBV7-9 and TRBJ1-1; TRBD1 is a possible D gene (6 bases). CDR3 bases: TGTGCCAGCAGCTCACCCGGGACACCCGAAGCTTTCTTT. As protein: CASSSPGTPEAFF.